This TCR beta chain was found in a study of T cell changes during pregnancy in multiple sclerosis. Data came from immunoSEQ multiplex PCR; TCRdb stores just in-frame clones and leaves some out. The data hold around 97,000 clones, with 75% to 95% observed a single time. The CDR3 runs 15 residues. Per germline, CDR1 SGHVS and CDR2 FNYEAQ. V was trimmed by 5 bases and J by 3 bases, leaving 14 bases between them. This receptor was taken from a female donor in good health, enrolled as a control in a pregnancy study. The specimen was peripheral blood, collected in the second trimester of pregnancy. This chain links TRBV7-6 with TRBJ2-1; the D gene is possibly TRBD1 (5 bases). The CDR3 here is CASSPNPTGYNEQFF. CDR3 in DNA: TGTGCCAGCAGCCCAAATCCAACAGGCTACAATGAGCAGTTCTTC. The complete variable domain, with remaining parts taken from reference TRBV7-6 and TRBJ2-1, reads GAGVSQSPRYKVTKRGQDVALRCDPISGHVSLYWYRQALGQGPEFLTYFNYEAQQDKSGLPNDRFSAERPEGSISTLTIQRTEQRDSAMYRCASSPNPTGYNEQFFGPGTRLTVL.